The 2 T cell receptor beta chains listed next were all sequenced from one sample in a study of cytomegalovirus exposure and HLA in healthy donors. The PCR made use of 60 Vbeta and 13 Jbeta primers. Data came from immunoSEQ multiplex PCR; TCRdb stores just in-frame clones and leaves some out. In the table there are approximately 140,000 clones, 55% to 80% of which are singletons. Source material: PBMCs. The origin of the receptors is a human donor in good health.

The chain combines TRBV19 with TRBJ1-5; no reliable D call. Germline V CDR1 and CDR2: LNHDA, SQIVND (reference sequence). Trimming removed 6 bases at V and 10 bases at J, with 19 bases between. CDR3 length: 14 amino acids. CDR3: CASSVRGFMSPQHF. CDR3 DNA: TGTGCCAGTAGCGTTCGCGGGTTTATGAGCCCCCAGCATTTT.

The chain combines TRBV13 with TRBJ2-7; 14 bases map to TRBD2. This CDR3 comprises 16 residues. CDR1 is PRHDT and CDR2 is FYEKMQ in the germline V gene (reference sequence). With V trimmed by 1 base and J by 3 bases, 2 bases remained unmatched. The CDR3 loop reads CASSLEGTSGSYEQYF. As DNA, the CDR3 is TGTGCCAGCAGCTTAGAGGGGACTAGCGGGAGCTACGAGCAGTACTTC.